Shown below are 24 T cell receptor beta chains from a single sample sequenced in a study of blood T cell repertoires in COVID-19. Clones were sequenced by immunoSEQ multiplex PCR, and TCRdb holds only the in-frame ones, with some missing. Here the sample spans some 300,000 clones, over 75% being singletons. The source material was PBMCs or T cells enriched from blood (not recorded which). Receptor source: a woman in her twenties or thirties who had recovered from COVID-19.

This chain links TRBV2 with TRBJ2-3; D unresolved. Germline-derived CDR1 and CDR2 are SNHLY and FYNNEI. This CDR3 is built from 17 residues. The V and J ends lost 7 bases and 1 base respectively, with 21 bases between them. DNA for the CDR3: TGTGCCAGCACGGGTGGGTTAGTCCGCCTGGGCACAGATACGCAGTATTTT. Its protein is CASTGGLVRLGTDTQYF.

This rearrangement joins TRBV7-3 to TRBJ2-1; D is perhaps TRBD2 (6 bases). With 1 base removed from V and 6 bases from J, the gap between germline ends came to 7 bases. Germline V gene data show CDR1 as SGHTA and CDR2 as FQGTGA. The CDR3 sequence is 13 residues long. CDR3: CASSLMRGNEQFF. CDR3 nucleotide sequence: TGTGCCAGCAGCTTAATGCGGGGCAATGAGCAGTTCTTC. Complete variable domain (other parts from reference TRBV7-3 and TRBJ2-1): GAGVSQTPSNKVTEKGKYVELRCDPISGHTALYWYRQSLGQGPEFLIYFQGTGAADDSGLPNDRFFAVRPEGSVSTLKIQRTERGDSAVYLCASSLMRGNEQFFGPGTRLTVL.

The rearrangement links TRBV5-6 to TRBJ1-5, with D possibly matching TRBD1 (5 bases). The V and J ends lost 4 bases and 4 bases respectively, with 18 bases between them. This CDR3 contains 16 residues. The germline V gene encodes CDR1 SGHDT and CDR2 YYEEEE. This chain's CDR3 is CASSRRRGMKNQPQHF. The CDR3 DNA sequence: TGTGCCAGCAGCCGTCGCCGGGGGATGAAGAATCAGCCCCAGCATTTT.

The V gene is TRBV5-1, the J gene TRBJ2-3; TRBD1 matches at 8 bases. The CDR3 is 15 amino acids. V lost 2 bases, J lost 5 bases, and 7 bases stayed unmatched. CDR1 and CDR2 from the germline V gene are SGHRS and YFSETQ. CDR3 sequence: CASSLIQGAKDTQYF. The DNA of the CDR3 is TGCGCCAGCAGCTTAATCCAGGGGGCGAAAGATACGCAGTATTTT.

The V gene is TRBV5-4, the J gene TRBJ2-3; the D gene is possibly TRBD2 (6 bases). Trimming removed 2 bases at V and 4 bases at J, with 11 bases between. This CDR3 contains 14 residues. CDR1 is SGHNT and CDR2 is YYREEE in the germline V gene (reference sequence). The CDR3 DNA sequence: TGTGCCAGCAGCTTTTCGACTAGAGCAGATACGCAGTATTTT. The encoded protein is CASSFSTRADTQYF.

The V gene is TRBV9, the J gene TRBJ2-3; 9 bases agree with TRBD2. From germline, CDR1 is SGDLS and CDR2 YYNGEE. CDR3 size: 19 residues. Germline trimming cut 3 bases from V and 0 bases from J; bases unmatched to any gene: 14. Here the CDR3 DNA reads TGTGCCAGCAGCGCCAGCGGGGGGCGGTCGGGGACCAGCACAGATACGCAGTATTTT. Protein sequence: CASSASGGRSGTSTDTQYF. Filled out from reference TRBV9 and TRBJ2-3, the complete variable domain reads DSGVTQTPKHLITATGQRVTLRCSPRSGDLSVYWYQQSLDQGLQFLIQYYNGEERAKGNILERFSAQQFPDLHSELNLSSLELGDSALYFCASSASGGRSGTSTDTQYFGPGTRLTVL.

The chain carries TRBV5-5 and TRBJ1-2; D not resolved. Trimming took off 3 bases at V and 6 bases at J, with 9 bases between the two ends. Germline CDR1 SGHKS, CDR2 YYEKEE (reference sequence). CDR3 length equals 12 residues. CDR3 nucleotides: TGTGCCAGCAGCTCTGCGAAGAATGGCTACACCTTC. It encodes CASSSAKNGYTF.

This chain connects TRBV2 to TRBJ2-7; D is unclear. The CDR3 consists of 16 residues. Germline CDR1 is SNHLY and CDR2 is FYNNEI. Trimming took off 2 bases at V and 0 bases at J, with 14 bases between the two ends. The CDR3 nucleotides are TGTGCCAGCAGTGAACTAGGTAGGCCAACCTCCTACGAGCAGTACTTC. Protein: CASSELGRPTSYEQYF.

V gene TRBV7-2 combines with J gene TRBJ1-5; D call uncertain. This CDR3 is 15 amino acids long. V shed 2 bases and J shed 3 bases, with 11 bases lying between them. Germline assignment: CDR1 SGHTA and CDR2 FQGNSA. CDR3 region: CASSLRGSLNQPQHF. DNA of the CDR3: TGTGCCAGCAGCTTACGCGGGTCCCTCAATCAGCCCCAGCATTTT.

V gene TRBV6-5 combines with J gene TRBJ1-2; 10 bases match TRBD1. The junction had 8 bases not matched to a gene; V was cut back by 7 bases and J by 6 bases. Germline values: CDR1 MNHEY, CDR2 SVGAGI. The CDR3 has 14 residues. CDR3: CASIPTGGRDGYTF. In nucleotides, the CDR3 is TGTGCCAGCATACCGACAGGGGGCAGGGATGGCTACACCTTC.

The chain uses TRBV4-1 and TRBJ2-3; D is possibly TRBD2 (6 bases). The CDR3 runs 16 residues. V gave up 0 bases and J gave up 5 bases, with 15 bases separating them. The germline V gene has CDR1 MGHRA and CDR2 YSYEKL. In DNA form, the CDR3 reads TGCGCCAGCAGCCAAGAGGGACTTCCCCTGGGAGATACGCAGTATTTT. It yields the protein CASSQEGLPLGDTQYF.

This clone turned up a few times. This chain links TRBV27 with TRBJ1-2; 10 nucleotides line up with TRBD1. The germline gives CDR1 MNHEY, CDR2 SMNVEV (reference sequence). Germline trimming cut 6 bases from V and 8 bases from J; bases unmatched to any gene: 6. The CDR3 contains 13 residues. The chain's CDR3 is CASSIDRGQGYTF. The CDR3 DNA follows: TGTGCCAGCAGCATAGACAGGGGGCAGGGCTACACCTTC.

DNA for the CDR3: TGTGCCAGCAGCTCCGGGGTCCTCTCTGGAAACACCATATATTTT. Translating it yields CASSSGVLSGNTIYF. V gene TRBV5-6 combines with J gene TRBJ1-3, with no clear D. In germline, CDR1 is SGHDT, CDR2 YYEEEE. V was clipped by 3 bases and J by 0 bases, with 10 bases between them. The CDR3 spans 15 residues.

The chain is built from TRBV24-1 and TRBJ1-2, with D unclear. V shed 7 bases and J shed 0 bases, with 8 bases lying between them. Germline V lookup: CDR1 KGHDR, CDR2 SFDVKD. The CDR3 is 13 amino acids. Here the CDR3 reads CATRADSNYGYTF. CDR3 DNA sequence: TGTGCCACCAGGGCAGACTCTAACTATGGCTACACCTTC.

With respect to this clone: The sample contains more than one DNA sequence encoding this CDR3. The genes are TRBV7-9 and TRBJ1-1; 7 bases line up with TRBD1. Germline V lookup: CDR1 SEHNR, CDR2 FQNEAQ (reference sequence). V gave up 6 bases and J gave up 5 bases; unmatched junction bases: 6. This CDR3 comprises 13 residues. CDR3 in amino acids: CASSFTGDTEAFF. The CDR3 bases are TGTGCCAGCAGTTTTACAGGGGATACTGAAGCTTTCTTT.

The rearrangement links TRBV28 to TRBJ2-3; maybe TRBD1 (5 bases). The germline V and J ends were trimmed by 8 bases and 0 bases, with 18 bases remaining between them. Germline CDR1 is MDHEN and CDR2 is SYDVKM. The CDR3 is 16 amino acids. CDR3 nucleotides: TGTGCCAGCTTATCCTCCCCCAGGGTGAGCACAGATACGCAGTATTTT. Translating gives CASLSSPRVSTDTQYF.

This clone was observed once. The J gene is TRBJ2-7, the V gene TRBV5-1, with D possibly matching TRBD1 (6 bases). Germline CDR1 reads SGHRS; CDR2 reads YFSETQ. There are 13 residues in the CDR3. Trimming cost V 4 bases and J 2 bases, with 10 bases left between them. Here the CDR3 reads CASSGQGTYEQYF. The CDR3 nucleotides are TGCGCCAGCAGCGGGCAGGGGACCTACGAGCAGTACTTC.

The chain is built from TRBV2 and TRBJ1-2; TRBD1 might be the D (6 bases). Germline values: CDR1 SNHLY, CDR2 FYNNEI. V lost 1 base and J 4 bases, leaving 10 bases between the germline ends. This CDR3 has 14 amino acids. CDR3 protein: CASSEVAGVYGYTF. CDR3 nucleotides: TGTGCCAGCAGTGAAGTGGCAGGGGTCTATGGCTACACCTTC.

This chain joins TRBV18 and TRBJ1-3; D remains ambiguous. The V gene lost 3 bases and the J gene lost 0 bases, with 15 bases spanning the gap. The germline CDR1 and CDR2 sequences are KGHSH and LQKENI. CDR3 length: 17 residues. The DNA for the CDR3 is TGTGCCAGCTCACCCGGTCGGGAACGGAGCTCTGGAAACACCATATATTTT. Encoded protein: CASSPGRERSSGNTIYF. Filled out from reference TRBV18 and TRBJ1-3, the complete variable domain reads NAGVMQNPRHLVRRRGQEARLRCSPMKGHSHVYWYRQLPEEGLKFMVYLQKENIIDESGMPKERFSAEFPKEGPSILRIQQVVRGDSAAYFCASSPGRERSSGNTIYFGEGSWLTVV.

The chain joins TRBV5-1 to TRBJ2-7; 9 positions agree with TRBD1. The CDR3 length is 15 residues. The J segment lost 4 bases and the V segment lost 0 bases, leaving 5 bases of the junction unmatched. Germline V CDR1 and CDR2: SGHRS, YFSETQ. The CDR3 loop reads CASSLAQGAWYEQYF. The CDR3 DNA follows: TGCGCCAGCAGCTTGGCACAGGGGGCGTGGTACGAGCAGTACTTC.

The chain couples TRBV23-1 to TRBJ1-1; D call uncertain. TRBV23-1 is an ORF, and what it does is uncertain. V lost 10 bases and J lost 1, with 7 bases in between. The CDR3 has 11 residues. The CDR3 nucleotides are TGCGCCATATACAGGAACACTGAAGCTTTCTTT. Its protein is CAIYRNTEAFF.

The chain recombines TRBV7-8 with TRBJ2-1, with 10 bases lining up with TRBD2. J gave up 4 bases and V 5 bases, and 5 bases lay outside the gene matches. This CDR3 has 15 amino acids. The germline V gene has CDR1 SGHVS and CDR2 FQNEAQ. The CDR3 coding sequence is TGTGCCAGCAGCCCGAGCGGGAGGGGATACAATGAGCAGTTCTTC. Protein product: CASSPSGRGYNEQFF.

The chain employs TRBV7-8 and TRBJ2-5; D call uncertain. V was clipped by 3 bases and J by 2 bases, with 10 bases between them. CDR1 SGHVS and CDR2 FQNEAQ come from the germline V gene. The CDR3 has 14 residues. The CDR3 nucleotides read TGTGCCAGCAGCTTCAACTCGGGTCAAGAGACCCAGTACTTC. It codes for CASSFNSGQETQYF. The full variable domain, with the rest looked up from reference TRBV7-8 and TRBJ2-5, is GAGVSQSPRYKVAKRGQDVALRCDPISGHVSLFWYQQALGQGPEFLTYFQNEAQLDKSGLPSDRFFAERPEGSVSTLKIQRTQQEDSAVYLCASSFNSGQETQYFGPGTRLLVL.

The chain uses TRBV7-9 and TRBJ2-5; possibly TRBD2 for D (7 bases). This CDR3 has 14 residues. CDR1 is SEHNR, CDR2 FQNEAQ, per germline (reference sequence). The ends were cut back, 4 bases at V and 5 bases at J, with 14 bases in the middle. The CDR3, as DNA: TGTGCCAGCAGCTCAATGGGGGGGCGGGAGACCCAGTACTTC. As protein: CASSSMGGRETQYF.